A selection of T cell receptor beta chains follows, all from one sample in a study of T-cell reconstitution after alpha-beta-depleted transplantation in children. One entry per CDR3 protein, called by TCRdb with MiXCR from the PCR reads. The profile covers roughly 610,000 distinct CDR3 sequences, with 10% to 13% appearing a single time and about 4.3% taken by the ten largest. This specimen was PBMCs from the stem cell graft donor, taken from the stem cell graft. Receptors originate from a human donor who donated a stem cell graft to a child with acute myeloid leukemia. The CDR3 runs from the conserved cysteine through the conserved F or W. The D gene is left open where the match is weak. Only part of the rows carry a size: once, few, many, or a class if the clone is expanded.

D gene: TRBD2
CDR3 length: 18
J gene: TRBJ2-1
V gene: TRBV3-1
clone size: few
CDR3 protein: CASSPAVRGTSGYNEQFF
CDR3 DNA: TGTGCCAGCAGCCCCGCGGTTAGGGGGACTAGCGGCTACAATGAGCAGTTCTTC

D gene: .
CDR3 length: 15
J gene: TRBJ2-6
V gene: TRBV20-1
clone size: many
CDR3 protein: CSARDGNSGANVLTF
CDR3 DNA: TGCAGTGCTAGAGATGGCAACAGTGGGGCCAACGTCCTGACTTTC

D gene: TRBD2
CDR3 length: 15
J gene: TRBJ2-3
V gene: TRBV20-1
clone size: .
CDR3 protein: CSARWTSGNPDTQYF
CDR3 DNA: TGCAGTGCTCGCTGGACTAGCGGGAATCCGGATACGCAGTATTTT

D gene: .
CDR3 length: 14
J gene: TRBJ2-1
V gene: TRBV7-3
clone size: .
CDR3 protein: CASSSPGTNNEQFF
CDR3 DNA: TGTGCCAGCAGCTCTCCTGGCACAAACAATGAGCAGTTCTTC

D gene: .
CDR3 length: 12
J gene: TRBJ1-6
V gene: TRBV11-2
clone size: few
CDR3 protein: CASSRGHSPLHF
CDR3 DNA: TGTGCCAGCAGCCGAGGTCATTCACCCCTCCACTTT

D gene: .
CDR3 length: 17
J gene: TRBJ2-7
V gene: TRBV7-2
clone size: few
CDR3 protein: CASSFRATESFIYEQYF
CDR3 DNA: TGTGCCAGCAGCTTTAGAGCCACAGAGAGTTTCATCTACGAGCAGTACTTC

D gene: .
CDR3 length: 14
J gene: TRBJ1-1
V gene: TRBV7-9
clone size: few
CDR3 protein: CASSLVLKNTEAFF
CDR3 DNA: TGTGCCAGCAGCTTGGTCCTTAAGAACACTGAAGCTTTCTTT

D gene: .
CDR3 length: 12
J gene: TRBJ1-1
V gene: TRBV20-1
clone size: many
CDR3 protein: CSASRPNTEAFF
CDR3 DNA: TGCAGTGCTAGTCGCCCGAACACTGAAGCTTTCTTT

D gene: TRBD1
CDR3 length: 11
J gene: TRBJ2-7
V gene: TRBV29-1
clone size: many
CDR3 protein: CSRNGQAPRGF
CDR3 DNA: TGCAGCCGGAACGGACAGGCCCCCCGGGGTTTC

D gene: TRBD1
CDR3 length: 18
J gene: TRBJ2-6
V gene: TRBV3-1
clone size: few
CDR3 protein: CASSPPTGGSSGANVLTF
CDR3 DNA: TGTGCCAGCAGCCCCCCCACAGGGGGGTCCTCTGGGGCCAACGTCCTGACTTTC

D gene: .
CDR3 length: 15
J gene: TRBJ2-7
V gene: TRBV20-1
clone size: few
CDR3 protein: CSARERLPTSYEQYF
CDR3 DNA: TGCAGTGCTAGAGAGAGACTACCTACCTCCTACGAGCAGTACTTC

D gene: TRBD2
CDR3 length: 13
J gene: TRBJ2-7
V gene: TRBV20-1
clone size: .
CDR3 protein: CSAPRVAGVEQYF
CDR3 DNA: TGCAGTGCTCCACGGGTAGCGGGAGTCGAGCAGTACTTC

D gene: TRBD2
CDR3 length: 20
J gene: TRBJ2-7
V gene: TRBV18
clone size: .
CDR3 protein: CASSPRRTSGREGYSYEQYF
CDR3 DNA: TGTGCCAGCTCACCACGTAGGACTAGCGGGAGGGAAGGGTACTCCTACGAGCAGTACTTC

D gene: .
CDR3 length: 15
J gene: TRBJ1-5
V gene: TRBV28
clone size: many
CDR3 protein: CASSLSPRGEQPQHF
CDR3 DNA: TGTGCCAGCAGTTTATCCCCAAGGGGAGAACAGCCCCAGCATTTT

D gene: TRBD2
CDR3 length: 13
J gene: TRBJ2-5
V gene: TRBV11-2
clone size: many
CDR3 protein: CASSGLARETQYF
CDR3 DNA: TGTGCCAGCAGCGGACTAGCGAGAGAGACCCAGTACTTC

D gene: TRBD2
CDR3 length: 18
J gene: TRBJ2-3
V gene: TRBV6-2/TRBV6-3
clone size: many
CDR3 protein: CASSYSNPAGDDADTQYF
CDR3 DNA: TGTGCCAGCAGTTACTCGAACCCAGCGGGAGACGATGCAGATACGCAGTATTTT

D gene: .
CDR3 length: 15
J gene: TRBJ2-1
V gene: TRBV19
clone size: few
CDR3 protein: CASSMRYSSYNEQFF
CDR3 DNA: TGTGCCAGTAGTATGCGGTACAGCTCCTACAATGAGCAGTTCTTC

D gene: .
CDR3 length: 14
J gene: TRBJ2-2
V gene: TRBV3-1
clone size: many
CDR3 protein: CASSHRGDTGELFF
CDR3 DNA: TGTGCCAGCAGCCATCGGGGCGACACCGGGGAGCTGTTTTTT

D gene: .
CDR3 length: 13
J gene: TRBJ2-1
V gene: TRBV28
clone size: .
CDR3 protein: CASSLEGLNEQFF
CDR3 DNA: TGTGCCAGCAGTTTGGAGGGTCTCAATGAGCAGTTCTTC

D gene: .
CDR3 length: 15
J gene: TRBJ2-5
V gene: TRBV24-1
clone size: .
CDR3 protein: CATSDPTFAGETQYF
CDR3 DNA: TGTGCCACCAGTGATCCAACCTTTGCCGGGGAGACCCAGTACTTC